The 20 T cell receptor beta chains in this list originate from one sample, sequenced in a study of T cells expressing NK-cell markers. Reprocessing the 5' RACE reads, TCRdb reports a single entry for every CDR3 protein and omits DNA. This listing includes some 340,000 distinct CDR3 sequences. Sequencing was carried out using blood T cells: a sorted CD56 or NKG2C T cell subset, CD4+ or CD8+ T cells, or bulk PBMC T cells (not recorded which). The receptor set was obtained from a man aged 18-70 years in good health.

The chain joins TRBV28 to TRBJ1-4. This CDR3 contains 15 residues. Germline V lookup: CDR1 MDHEN, CDR2 SYDVKM. The CDR3 here is CASSLGGTTNEKLFF.

The chain joins TRBV20-1 to TRBJ2-1; the TCRdb call, TRBD1, lacks DNA for checking. The CDR3 has 14 amino acids. Germline V gene data show CDR1 as DFQATT and CDR2 as SNEGSKA (reference sequence). The CDR3 reads CSAISLSRATVQFF.

J is TRBJ1-2 and V is TRBV5-1. Germline CDR1 and CDR2: SGHRS and YFSETQ. This CDR3 comprises 14 residues. The CDR3 protein is CASSLETNVGGYTF. Using reference TRBV5-1 and TRBJ1-2 for the parts outside the CDR3, the full variable domain is KAGVTQTPRYLIKTRGQQVTLSCSPISGHRSVSWYQQTPGQGLQFLFEYFSETQRNKGNFPGRFSGRQFSNSRSEMNVSTLELGDSALYLCASSLETNVGGYTFGSGTRLTVV.

The chain uses TRBV19 and TRBJ2-1; the TCRdb call, TRBD1, lacks DNA for checking. The CDR3 consists of 17 residues. Per the germline V gene, CDR1 is LNHDA and CDR2 is SQIVND (reference sequence). The CDR3 sequence is CASSIEPQGRYYNEQFF.

J is TRBJ2-1 and V is TRBV2; the TCRdb call, TRBD1, lacks DNA for checking. Germline-derived CDR1 and CDR2 are SNHLY and FYNNEI. The length of the CDR3 is 17 residues. The chain's CDR3 is CASPPDFRQRGGNEQFF.

The V call is TRBV12-3 or TRBV12-4, the J call TRBJ2-3. The length of the CDR3 is 15 residues. This chain's CDR3 is CASSPDGASTDTQYF.

The V and J genes are TRBV11-2 and TRBJ2-5; TCRdb names TRBD1, which stays unverified in the absence of DNA. The CDR3 contains 15 residues. The germline V gene encodes CDR1 SGHAT and CDR2 FQNNGV. This CDR3 is CASSRDRGAEETQYF.

This chain connects TRBV20-1 to TRBJ2-7; the TCRdb D gene call, TRBD1, has no DNA to confirm it. The CDR3 covers 12 residues. Germline-derived CDR1 and CDR2 are DFQATT and SNEGSKA (reference sequence). The CDR3 reads CSASFRAREQYF.

The chain has TRBV12-3 or TRBV12-4 and TRBJ2-1; absent DNA, TCRdb's TRBD2 call cannot be checked. The CDR3 has 15 residues. CDR3 residues: CASSPRLAGEHEQFF.

The chain has TRBV27 and TRBJ2-7; the TCRdb D gene call, TRBD1, has no DNA to confirm it. The germline gives CDR1 MNHEY, CDR2 SMNVEV (reference sequence). This CDR3 spans 15 amino acids. CDR3 residues: CASRYLGTGGDEQYF.

The chain has TRBV6-4 and TRBJ1-6. Per the germline V gene, CDR1 is MRHNA and CDR2 is SNTAGT. The length of the CDR3 is 14 residues. CDR3 sequence reads: CASSEEGSTLPLHF.

The chain is built from TRBV7-2 and TRBJ2-7; with no DNA, the TCRdb D assignment of TRBD1 cannot be verified. Germline assignment: CDR1 SGHTA and CDR2 FQGNSA. This CDR3 is built from 13 residues. The CDR3 here is CASSSAAPYEQYF.

The chain links TRBV6-2 or TRBV6-3 to TRBJ1-1. The CDR3 sequence is 14 residues long. Germline values: CDR1 MNHEY, CDR2 SVGEGT. CDR3 sequence reads: CASSRITVNTEAFF.

V usage is TRBV18 and J usage is TRBJ1-3. The CDR3 is 14 amino acids. Germline CDR1 KGHSH, CDR2 LQKENI. The CDR3 is CASSSEPLGNTIYF.

The rearrangement uses TRBV12-5 and TRBJ1-3; lacking DNA, the TRBD1 call made by TCRdb goes unchecked. This CDR3 is built from 14 residues. Germline CDR1 and CDR2: LGHNT and FRNRAP. The CDR3 protein is CASGLDDRGNTIYF.

V gene TRBV30 combines with J gene TRBJ2-3; TCRdb names TRBD1, which stays unverified in the absence of DNA. CDR3 length: 14 amino acids. The germline gives CDR1 GTSNPN, CDR2 SVGIG (reference sequence). This CDR3 reads CAWSVLQAPGTQYF.

The chain couples TRBV6-1 to TRBJ1-1; TCRdb's assignment of TRBD1 cannot be checked, as there is no DNA. The CDR3 sequence is 13 residues long. Germline V gives CDR1 MNHNS, CDR2 SASEGT. The CDR3 sequence is CASSVRDFPEAFF.

The rearrangement joins TRBV6-5 to TRBJ2-2; the D call of TRBD1 rests on TCRdb alone, since no DNA is present to check it. The CDR3 covers 16 residues. CDR1 is MNHEY, CDR2 SVGAGI, per germline. The CDR3 loop is CASTLLRGPGTGELFF.

The CDR3 region is CASGRKPDNEQFF. The J gene is TRBJ2-1, the V gene TRBV6-1. The CDR3 runs to 13 residues. The V gene's germline CDR1 is MNHNS and CDR2 SASEGT.

The chain is built from TRBV7-3 and TRBJ1-1. Germline V gene sequence: CDR1 SGHTA, CDR2 FQGTGA. CDR3 size: 16 residues. CDR3 sequence: CASSPHGPVMNTEAFF.